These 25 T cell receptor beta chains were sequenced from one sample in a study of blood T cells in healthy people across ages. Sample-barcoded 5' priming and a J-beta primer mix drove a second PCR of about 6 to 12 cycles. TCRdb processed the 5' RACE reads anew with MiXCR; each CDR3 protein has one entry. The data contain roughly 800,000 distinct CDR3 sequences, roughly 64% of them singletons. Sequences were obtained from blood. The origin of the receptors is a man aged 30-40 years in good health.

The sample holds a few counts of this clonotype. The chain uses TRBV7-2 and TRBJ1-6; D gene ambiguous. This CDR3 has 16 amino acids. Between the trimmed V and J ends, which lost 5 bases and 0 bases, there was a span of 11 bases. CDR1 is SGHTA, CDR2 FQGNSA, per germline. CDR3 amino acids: CASSPQTSSYNSPLHF. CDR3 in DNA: TGTGCCAGCAGCCCCCAGACCAGCTCCTATAATTCACCCCTCCACTTT.

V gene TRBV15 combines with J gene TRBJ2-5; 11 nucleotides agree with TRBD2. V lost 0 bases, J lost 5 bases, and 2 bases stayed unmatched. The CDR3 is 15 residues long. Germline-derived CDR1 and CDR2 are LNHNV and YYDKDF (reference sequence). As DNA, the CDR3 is TGTGCCACCAGCAGAGATCCTAGCGGGAGGGAGACCCAGTACTTC. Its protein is CATSRDPSGRETQYF.

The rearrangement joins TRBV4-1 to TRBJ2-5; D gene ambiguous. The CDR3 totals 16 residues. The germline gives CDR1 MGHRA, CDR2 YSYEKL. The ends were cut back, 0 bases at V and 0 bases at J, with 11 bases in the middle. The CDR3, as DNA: TGCGCCAGCAGCCAAGAGCTCAGCTCGTACCAAGAGACCCAGTACTTC. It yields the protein CASSQELSSYQETQYF.

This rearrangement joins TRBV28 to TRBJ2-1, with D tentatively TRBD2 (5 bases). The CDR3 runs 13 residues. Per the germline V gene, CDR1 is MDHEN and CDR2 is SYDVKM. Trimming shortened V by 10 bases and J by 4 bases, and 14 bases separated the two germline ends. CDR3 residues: CAIEEAAYNEQFF. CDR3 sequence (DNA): TGTGCCATCGAGGAGGCGGCTTACAATGAGCAGTTCTTC.

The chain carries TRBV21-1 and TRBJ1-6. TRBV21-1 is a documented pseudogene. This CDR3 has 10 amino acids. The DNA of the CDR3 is TGTGCCAGCAGGGATTCACCCCTCCACTTT. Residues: CASRDSPLHF.

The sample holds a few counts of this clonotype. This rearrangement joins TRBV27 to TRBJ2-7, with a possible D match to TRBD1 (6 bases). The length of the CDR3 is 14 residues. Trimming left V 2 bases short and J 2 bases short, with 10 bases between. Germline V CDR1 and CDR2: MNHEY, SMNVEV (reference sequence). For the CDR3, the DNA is TGTGCCAGCAGTTTAAAGGGGGTAACCTACGAGCAGTACTTC. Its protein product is CASSLKGVTYEQYF.

CDR3 in DNA: TGTGCCAGCAGTTTCCCCGTGGAGGGAGACCCCTACGAGCAGTACTTC. Encoded protein: CASSFPVEGDPYEQYF. The chain combines TRBV6-2 or TRBV6-3 with TRBJ2-7, with D possibly TRBD2 on 6 matching bases. Germline V gene sequence: CDR1 MNHEY, CDR2 SVGEGT. Trimming cost V 4 bases and J 2 bases, with 18 bases left between them. This CDR3 has 16 amino acids.

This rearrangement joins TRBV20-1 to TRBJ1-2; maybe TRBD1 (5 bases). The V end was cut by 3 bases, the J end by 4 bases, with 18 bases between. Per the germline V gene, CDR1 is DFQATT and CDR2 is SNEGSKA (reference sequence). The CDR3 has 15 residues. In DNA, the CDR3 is TGCAGTGCTAGTGTCGGGGCGGACGAGCGCTATGGCTACACCTTC. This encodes CSASVGADERYGYTF.

CDR3 DNA: TGTGCCAGCAGCTTAGTTGGGATCCGGACCTACGAGCAGTACTTC. Its translation is CASSLVGIRTYEQYF. V is TRBV7-2 and J is TRBJ2-7; no firm D call. CDR3 length: 15 amino acids. Germline CDR1 SGHTA, CDR2 FQGNSA. Trimming stripped 1 base from V and 2 bases from J, with 12 bases between.

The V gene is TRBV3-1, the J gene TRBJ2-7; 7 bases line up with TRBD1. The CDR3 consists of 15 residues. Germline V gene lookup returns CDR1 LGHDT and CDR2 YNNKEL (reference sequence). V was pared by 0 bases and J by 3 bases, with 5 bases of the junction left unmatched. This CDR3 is CASSQEGRTGYEQYF. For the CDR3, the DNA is TGTGCCAGCAGCCAAGAGGGCAGGACAGGCTACGAGCAGTACTTC.

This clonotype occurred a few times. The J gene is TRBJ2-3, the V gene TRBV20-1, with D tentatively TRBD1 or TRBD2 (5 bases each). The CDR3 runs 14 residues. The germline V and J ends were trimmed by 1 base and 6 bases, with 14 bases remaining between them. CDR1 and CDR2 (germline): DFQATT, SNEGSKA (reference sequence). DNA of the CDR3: TGCAGTGCTAGAGCAACTGAGGGGCTCGATACGCAGTATTTT. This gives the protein CSARATEGLDTQYF.

The CDR3 coding sequence is TGCAGTGCTACTTTCAGATCTGTTGGTATCAAGCAGTACTTC. Its protein is CSATFRSVGIKQYF. This chain uses TRBV20-1 with TRBJ2-7; D not resolved. The V gene lost 4 bases and the J gene lost 8 bases, with 21 bases spanning the gap. This CDR3 has 14 amino acids. Germline CDR1 and CDR2: DFQATT and SNEGSKA (reference sequence).

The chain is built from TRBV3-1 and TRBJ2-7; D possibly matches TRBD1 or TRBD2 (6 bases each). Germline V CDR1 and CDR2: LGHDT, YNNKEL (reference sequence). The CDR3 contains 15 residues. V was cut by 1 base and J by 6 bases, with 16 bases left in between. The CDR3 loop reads CASSQVVRGGGEQYF. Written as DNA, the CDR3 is TGTGCCAGCAGCCAAGTCGTCCGAGGGGGAGGCGAGCAGTACTTC.

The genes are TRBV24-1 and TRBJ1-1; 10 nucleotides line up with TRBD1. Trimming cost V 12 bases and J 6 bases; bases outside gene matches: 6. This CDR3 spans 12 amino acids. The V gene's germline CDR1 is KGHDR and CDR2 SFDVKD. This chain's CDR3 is CAGGQGYPEAFF. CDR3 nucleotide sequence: TGTGCCGGGGGACAGGGGTACCCTGAAGCTTTCTTT.

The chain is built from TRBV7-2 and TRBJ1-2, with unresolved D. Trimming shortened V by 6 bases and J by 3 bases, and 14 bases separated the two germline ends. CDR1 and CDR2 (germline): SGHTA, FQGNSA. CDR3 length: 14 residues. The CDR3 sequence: CASRPNTADYGYTF. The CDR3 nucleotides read TGTGCCAGCAGGCCCAATACAGCGGACTATGGCTACACCTTC.

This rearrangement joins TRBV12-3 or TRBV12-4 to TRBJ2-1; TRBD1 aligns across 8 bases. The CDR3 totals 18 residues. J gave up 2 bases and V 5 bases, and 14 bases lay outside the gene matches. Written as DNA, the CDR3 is TGTGCCAGCAGTCCGGATTCATGGGGACAGGACACCTACAATGAGCAGTTCTTC. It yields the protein CASSPDSWGQDTYNEQFF.

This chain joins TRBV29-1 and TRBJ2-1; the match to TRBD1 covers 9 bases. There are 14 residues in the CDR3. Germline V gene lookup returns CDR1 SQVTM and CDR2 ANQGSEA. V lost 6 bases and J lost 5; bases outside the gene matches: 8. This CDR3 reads CSVPTGGSHNEQFF. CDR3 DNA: TGCAGCGTCCCCACAGGGGGCAGCCACAATGAGCAGTTCTTC.

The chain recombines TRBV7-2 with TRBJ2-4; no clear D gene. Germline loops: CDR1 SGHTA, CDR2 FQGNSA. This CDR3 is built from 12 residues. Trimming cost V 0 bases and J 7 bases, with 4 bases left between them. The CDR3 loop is CASSLARNIQYF. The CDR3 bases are TGTGCCAGCAGCTTAGCGCGGAACATTCAGTACTTC. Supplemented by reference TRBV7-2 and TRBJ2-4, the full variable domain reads GAGVSQSPSNKVTEKGKDVELRCDPISGHTALYWYRQSLGQGLEFLIYFQGNSAPDKSGLPSDRFSAERTGGSVSTLTIQRTQQEDSAVYLCASSLARNIQYFGAGTRLSVL.

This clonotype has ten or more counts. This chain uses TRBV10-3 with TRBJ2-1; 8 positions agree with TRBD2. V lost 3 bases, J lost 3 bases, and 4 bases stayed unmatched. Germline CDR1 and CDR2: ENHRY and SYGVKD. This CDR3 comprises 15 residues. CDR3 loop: CAISDGSGNYNEQFF. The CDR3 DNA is TGTGCCATCAGTGATGGTAGCGGGAACTACAATGAGCAGTTCTTC.

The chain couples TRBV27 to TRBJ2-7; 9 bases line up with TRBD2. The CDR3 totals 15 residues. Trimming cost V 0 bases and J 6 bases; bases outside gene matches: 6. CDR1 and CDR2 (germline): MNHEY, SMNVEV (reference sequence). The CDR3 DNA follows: TGTGCCAGCAGTTTATCACCGGGACTAGCATCCGAGCAGTACTTC. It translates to CASSLSPGLASEQYF.

CDR3 in amino acids: CSARSPGGSTGELFF. As DNA, the CDR3 is TGCAGTGCTAGATCTCCGGGGGGGTCAACCGGGGAGCTGTTTTTT. The gene calls are TRBV20-1 and TRBJ2-2; 8 positions agree with TRBD2. Germline V gene data show CDR1 as DFQATT and CDR2 as SNEGSKA (reference sequence). This CDR3 is 15 amino acids long. After removal of 2 bases from V and 5 bases from J, the junction contained 7 bases not matched to a gene.

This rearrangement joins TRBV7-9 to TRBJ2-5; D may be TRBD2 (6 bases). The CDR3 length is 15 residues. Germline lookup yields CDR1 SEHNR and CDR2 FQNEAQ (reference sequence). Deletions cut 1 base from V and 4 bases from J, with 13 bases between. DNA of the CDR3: TGTGCCAGCAGCTTAGTCTCACGGGGAGGAGAGACCCAGTACTTC. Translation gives CASSLVSRGGETQYF.

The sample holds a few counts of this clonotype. For the CDR3, the DNA is TGCAGCGTGGACGGCCTCTATGGCTACACCTTC. Translation: CSVDGLYGYTF. J is TRBJ1-2 and V is TRBV29-1; D is ambiguous. V lost 6 bases and J lost 4, with 9 bases in between. The CDR3 length is 11 residues. Germline CDR1 SQVTM, CDR2 ANQGSEA.

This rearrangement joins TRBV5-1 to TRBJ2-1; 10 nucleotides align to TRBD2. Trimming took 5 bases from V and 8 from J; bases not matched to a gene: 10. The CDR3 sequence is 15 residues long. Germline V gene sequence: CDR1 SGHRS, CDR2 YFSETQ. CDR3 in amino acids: CASRPPSGGADEQFF. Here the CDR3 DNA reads TGCGCCAGCAGACCACCCAGCGGGGGGGCCGATGAGCAGTTCTTC.

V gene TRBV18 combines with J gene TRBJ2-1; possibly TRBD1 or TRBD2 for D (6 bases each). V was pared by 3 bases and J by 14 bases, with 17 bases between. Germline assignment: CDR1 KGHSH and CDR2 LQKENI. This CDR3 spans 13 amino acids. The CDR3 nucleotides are TGTGCCAGCTCACCTTCTGGGGGGCCTGGGAAGTTCTTC. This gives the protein CASSPSGGPGKFF.